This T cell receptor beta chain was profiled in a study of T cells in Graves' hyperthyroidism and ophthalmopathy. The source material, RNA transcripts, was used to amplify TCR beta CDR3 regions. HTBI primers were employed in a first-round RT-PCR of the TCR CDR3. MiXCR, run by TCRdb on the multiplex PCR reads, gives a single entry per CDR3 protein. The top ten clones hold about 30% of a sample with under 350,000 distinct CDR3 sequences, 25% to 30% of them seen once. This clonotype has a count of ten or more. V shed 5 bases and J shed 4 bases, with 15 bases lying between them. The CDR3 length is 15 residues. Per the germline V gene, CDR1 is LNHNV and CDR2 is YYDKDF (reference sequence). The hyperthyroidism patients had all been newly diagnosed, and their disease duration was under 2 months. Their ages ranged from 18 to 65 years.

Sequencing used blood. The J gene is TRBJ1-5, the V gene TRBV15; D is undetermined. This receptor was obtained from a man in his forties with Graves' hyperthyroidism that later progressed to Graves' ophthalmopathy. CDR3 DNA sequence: TGTGCCACCAGCTCTCAGCCTCCACCTAATCAGCCCCAGCATTTT. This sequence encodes CATSSQPPPNQPQHF.